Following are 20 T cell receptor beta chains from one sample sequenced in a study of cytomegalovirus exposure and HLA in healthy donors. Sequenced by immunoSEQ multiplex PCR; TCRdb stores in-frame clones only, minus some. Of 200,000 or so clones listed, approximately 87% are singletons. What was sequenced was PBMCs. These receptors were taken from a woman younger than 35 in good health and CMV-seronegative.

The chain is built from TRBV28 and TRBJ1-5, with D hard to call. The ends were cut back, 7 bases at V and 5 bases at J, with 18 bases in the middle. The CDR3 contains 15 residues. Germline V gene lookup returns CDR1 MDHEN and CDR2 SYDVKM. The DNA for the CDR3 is TGTGCCAGCAACCCCCAGAAGGGTTGGGATCAGCCCCAGCATTTT. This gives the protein CASNPQKGWDQPQHF.

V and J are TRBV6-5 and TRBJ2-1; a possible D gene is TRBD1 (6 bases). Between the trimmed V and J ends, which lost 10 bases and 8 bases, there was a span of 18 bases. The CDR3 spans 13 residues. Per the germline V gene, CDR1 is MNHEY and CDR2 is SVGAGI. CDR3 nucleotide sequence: TGTGCCACCAAAGACCCGGGACACCATGAGCAGTTCTTC. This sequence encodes CATKDPGHHEQFF.

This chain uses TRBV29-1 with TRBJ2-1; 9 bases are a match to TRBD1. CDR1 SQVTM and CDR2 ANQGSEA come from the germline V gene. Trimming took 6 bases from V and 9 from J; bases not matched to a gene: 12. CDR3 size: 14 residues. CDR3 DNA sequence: TGCAGCGTGGGGGACAGGGTCAAAAGGGGTGAGCAGTTCTTC. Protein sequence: CSVGDRVKRGEQFF.

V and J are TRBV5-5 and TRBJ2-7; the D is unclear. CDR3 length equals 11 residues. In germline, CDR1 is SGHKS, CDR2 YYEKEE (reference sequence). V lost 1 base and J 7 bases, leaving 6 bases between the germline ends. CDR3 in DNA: TGTGCCAGCAGCTTGAGGAAGGAGCAGTACTTC. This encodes CASSLRKEQYF.

In nucleotides, the CDR3 is TGTGCCTGGAGTGGTCAGCAGAATCAGCCCCAGCATTTT. Translation gives CAWSGQQNQPQHF. This chain uses TRBV30 with TRBJ1-5; D is undetermined. The V gene's germline CDR1 is GTSNPN and CDR2 SVGIG (reference sequence). V shed 1 base and J shed 4 bases, with 8 bases lying between them. The CDR3 is 13 residues long.

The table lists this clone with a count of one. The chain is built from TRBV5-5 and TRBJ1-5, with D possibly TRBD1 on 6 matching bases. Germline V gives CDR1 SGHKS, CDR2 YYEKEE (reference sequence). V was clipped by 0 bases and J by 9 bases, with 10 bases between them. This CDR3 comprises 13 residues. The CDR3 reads CASSLEGVPPQHF. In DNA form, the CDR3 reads TGTGCCAGCAGCTTGGAGGGGGTTCCGCCCCAGCATTTT.

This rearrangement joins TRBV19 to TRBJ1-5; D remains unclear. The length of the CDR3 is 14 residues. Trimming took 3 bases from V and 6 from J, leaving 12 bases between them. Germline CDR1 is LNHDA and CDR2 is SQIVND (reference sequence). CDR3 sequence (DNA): TGTGCCAGTAGTATCACTAGGGATAGTCAGCCCCAGCATTTT. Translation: CASSITRDSQPQHF.

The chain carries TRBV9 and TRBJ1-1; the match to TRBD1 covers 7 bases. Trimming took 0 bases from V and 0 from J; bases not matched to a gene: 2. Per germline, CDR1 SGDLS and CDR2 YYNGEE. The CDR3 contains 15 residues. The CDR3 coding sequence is TGTGCCAGCAGCGTAGTAGGACAGGTGAACACTGAAGCTTTCTTT. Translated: CASSVVGQVNTEAFF.

The CDR3 protein is CASSFDRAGTEAFF. DNA of the CDR3: TGTGCCAGCAGCTTCGACAGGGCGGGCACTGAAGCTTTCTTT. This rearrangement joins TRBV11-2 to TRBJ1-1; the match to TRBD1 covers 7 bases. Trimming cost V 3 bases and J 4 bases; bases outside gene matches: 5. This CDR3 has 14 amino acids. Germline lookup yields CDR1 SGHAT and CDR2 FQNNGV.

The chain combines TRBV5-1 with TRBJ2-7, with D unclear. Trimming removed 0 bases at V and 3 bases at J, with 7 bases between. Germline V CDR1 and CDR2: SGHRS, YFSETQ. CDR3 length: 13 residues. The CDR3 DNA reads TGCGCCAGCAGCTTGGCGGGTTACTACGAGCAGTACTTC. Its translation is CASSLAGYYEQYF.

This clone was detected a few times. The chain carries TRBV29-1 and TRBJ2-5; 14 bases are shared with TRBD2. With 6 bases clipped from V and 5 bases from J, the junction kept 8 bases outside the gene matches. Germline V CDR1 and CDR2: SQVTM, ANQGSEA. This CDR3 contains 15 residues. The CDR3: CSVGTSGRIWETQYF. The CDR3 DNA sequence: TGCAGCGTCGGGACTAGCGGGAGAATTTGGGAGACCCAGTACTTC. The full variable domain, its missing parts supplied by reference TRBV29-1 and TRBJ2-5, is SAVISQKPSRDICQRGTSLTIQCQVDSQVTMMFWYRQQPGQSLTLIATANQGSEATYESGFVIDKFPISRPNLTFSTLTVSNMSPEDSSIYLCSVGTSGRIWETQYFGPGTRLLVL.

CDR3 region: CASSTWTSGDEQYF. The CDR3 DNA follows: TGTGCCAGCAGCACGTGGACTAGCGGGGACGAGCAGTACTTC. The chain has TRBV7-2 and TRBJ2-7, with 12 positions matching TRBD2. The CDR3 runs to 14 residues. The V gene end was trimmed by 5 bases and the J gene end by 5 bases; junction bases not matched to a gene: 4. CDR1 is SGHTA, CDR2 FQGNSA, per germline.

This chain's CDR3 is CASSIVGGLINSPLHF. CDR3 nucleotide sequence: TGTGCCAGTAGTATTGTCGGAGGGTTGATTAATTCACCCCTCCACTTT. The chain carries TRBV19 and TRBJ1-6; D not resolved. V dropped 3 bases and J dropped 6 bases, with 15 bases sitting between them. The CDR3 is 16 amino acids. Germline CDR1 reads LNHDA; CDR2 reads SQIVND (reference sequence).

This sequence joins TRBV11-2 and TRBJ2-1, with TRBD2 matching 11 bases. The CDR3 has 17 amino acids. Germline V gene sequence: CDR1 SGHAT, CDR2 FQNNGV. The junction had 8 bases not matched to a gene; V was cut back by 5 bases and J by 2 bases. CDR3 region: CASSLRTSGYTYNEQFF. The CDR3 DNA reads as TGTGCCAGCAGCCTCCGGACTAGCGGGTATACCTACAATGAGCAGTTCTTC.

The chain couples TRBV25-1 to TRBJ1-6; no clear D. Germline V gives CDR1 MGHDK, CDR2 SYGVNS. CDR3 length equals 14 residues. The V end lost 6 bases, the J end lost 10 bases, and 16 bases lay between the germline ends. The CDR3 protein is CASRDPAGPSPLHF. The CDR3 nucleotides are TGTGCCAGCAGGGACCCGGCGGGTCCATCACCCCTCCACTTT. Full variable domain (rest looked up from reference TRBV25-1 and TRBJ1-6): EADIYQTPRYLVIGTGKKITLECSQTMGHDKMYWYQQDPGMELHLIHYSYGVNSTEKGDLSSESTVSRIRTEHFPLTLESARPSHTSQYLCASRDPAGPSPLHFGNGTRLTVT.

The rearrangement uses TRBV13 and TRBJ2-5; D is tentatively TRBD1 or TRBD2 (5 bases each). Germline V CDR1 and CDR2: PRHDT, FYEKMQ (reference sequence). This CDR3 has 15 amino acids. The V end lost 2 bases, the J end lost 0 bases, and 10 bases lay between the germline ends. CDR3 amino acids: CASSLTPGHQETQYF. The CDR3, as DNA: TGTGCCAGCAGCTTAACTCCGGGACACCAAGAGACCCAGTACTTC.

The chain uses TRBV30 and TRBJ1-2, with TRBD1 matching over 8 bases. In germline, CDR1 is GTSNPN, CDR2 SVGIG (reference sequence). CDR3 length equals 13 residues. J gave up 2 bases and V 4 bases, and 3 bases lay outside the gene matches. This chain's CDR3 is CAWTSGGNYGYTF. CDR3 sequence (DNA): TGTGCCTGGACGTCAGGGGGCAACTATGGCTACACCTTC.

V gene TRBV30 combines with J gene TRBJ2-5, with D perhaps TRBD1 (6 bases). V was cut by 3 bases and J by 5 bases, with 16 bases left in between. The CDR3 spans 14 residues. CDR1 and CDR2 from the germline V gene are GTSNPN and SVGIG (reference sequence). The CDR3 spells CAWSYRDGSETQYF. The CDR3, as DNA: TGTGCCTGGAGCTACAGGGACGGCTCGGAGACCCAGTACTTC.

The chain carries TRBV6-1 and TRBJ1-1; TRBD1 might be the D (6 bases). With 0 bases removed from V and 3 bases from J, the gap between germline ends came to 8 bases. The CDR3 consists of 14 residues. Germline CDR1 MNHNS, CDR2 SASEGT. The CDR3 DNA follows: TGTGCCAGCAGTGAAGCGCAGGGGCACACTGAAGCTTTCTTT. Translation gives CASSEAQGHTEAFF.

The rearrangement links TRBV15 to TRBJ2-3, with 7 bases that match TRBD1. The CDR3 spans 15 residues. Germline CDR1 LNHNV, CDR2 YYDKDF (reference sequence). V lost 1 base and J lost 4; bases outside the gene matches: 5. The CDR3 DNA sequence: TGTGCCACCAGCAGAGCACTCACAGGGGCAGATACGCAGTATTTT. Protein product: CATSRALTGADTQYF.